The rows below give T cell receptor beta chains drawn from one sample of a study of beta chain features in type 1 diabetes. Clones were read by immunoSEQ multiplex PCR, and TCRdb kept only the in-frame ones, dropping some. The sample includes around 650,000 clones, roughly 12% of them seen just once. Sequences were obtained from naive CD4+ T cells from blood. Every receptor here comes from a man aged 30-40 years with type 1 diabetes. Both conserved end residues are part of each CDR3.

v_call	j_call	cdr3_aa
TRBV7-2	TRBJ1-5	CASSLTGLNNQPQHF
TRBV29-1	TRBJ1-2	CSGWQIYGYTF
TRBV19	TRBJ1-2	CASSVGQGARGYTF
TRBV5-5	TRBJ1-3	CASSLDFGGNTIYF
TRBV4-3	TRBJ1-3	CASSQDESGNTIYF
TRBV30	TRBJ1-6	CAWSVGDSSYNSPLHF
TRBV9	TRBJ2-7	CATRLAGSLYEQYF
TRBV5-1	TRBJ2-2	CASSTGQGTPQGGELFF
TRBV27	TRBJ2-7	CASSPWTGSSSYEQYF
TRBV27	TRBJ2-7	CASSLSRTAGYEQYF
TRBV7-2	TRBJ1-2	CASSHDERQAANYGYTF
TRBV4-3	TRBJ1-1	CASSQVPGQEAFF
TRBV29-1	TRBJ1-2	CSGGAGQAYGYTF
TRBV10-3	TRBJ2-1	CAISAAGQGGNEQFF
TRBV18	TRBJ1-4	CASSLGTATNEKLFF
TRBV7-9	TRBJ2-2	CASSTRGNTGELFF
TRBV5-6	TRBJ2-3	CASSPRTASGQYF
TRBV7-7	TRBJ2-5	CASSLGGTQGRETQYF
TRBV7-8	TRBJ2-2	CASSLDGLGNTGELFF
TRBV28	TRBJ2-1	CASSFRGLRNEQFF
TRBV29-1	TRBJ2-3	CSVDKTGDTQYF
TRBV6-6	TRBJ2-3	CASSSKTGNTDTQYF
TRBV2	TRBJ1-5	CASSEASIYGRQPQHF
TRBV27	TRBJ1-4	CASSVSQGSVDRDEKLFF
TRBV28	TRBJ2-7	CASSFGGVWKQYF
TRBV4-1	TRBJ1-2	CASSQPGQPRNGYTF
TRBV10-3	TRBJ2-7	CATKREPGGSTYEQYF
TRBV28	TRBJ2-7	CASSSLAGGRYEQYF
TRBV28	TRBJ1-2	CASSAYYGYTF
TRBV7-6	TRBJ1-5	CASSLDDTQPQHF
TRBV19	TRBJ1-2	CASKPAGDWYGYTF
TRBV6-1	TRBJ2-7	CASSGSTRRGEQYF
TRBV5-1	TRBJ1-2	CASSREGQRVSNYGYTF
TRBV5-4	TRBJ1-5	CASSWGQDQPQHF
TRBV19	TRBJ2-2	CASSIEGTVDLNTGELFF
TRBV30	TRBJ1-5	CAWSGGGPQPQHF
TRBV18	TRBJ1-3	CASSSGQGRGNTIYF
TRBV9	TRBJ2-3	CASSVNSVSDTQYF
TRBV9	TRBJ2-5	CASSVGYRGFQETQYF
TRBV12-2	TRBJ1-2	CASPLFRKNYGYTF
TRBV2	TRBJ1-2	CASTGTGVNGYTF
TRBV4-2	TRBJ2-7	CASSQDLTTTEVYF
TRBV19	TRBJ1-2	CASSIDLYGTDGYTF
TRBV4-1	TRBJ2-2	CASSQRDRADTGELFF
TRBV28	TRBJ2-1	CASSPPGLAGYNEQFF
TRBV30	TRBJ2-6	CAWAEGLVPGANVLTF
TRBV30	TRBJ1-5	CAWSTQGGQPQHF
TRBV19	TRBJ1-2	CASSMNRDLDGYTF
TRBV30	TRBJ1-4	CVLSTGQGIEKLFF
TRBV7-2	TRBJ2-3	CASSPPRQGTTDTQYF
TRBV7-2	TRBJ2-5	CASSRTSGVQETQYF
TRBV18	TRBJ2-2	CASSPLGNTGELFF
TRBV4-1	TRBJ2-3	CASSQGTGHLTDTQYF
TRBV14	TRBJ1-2	CASSQGESYGYTF
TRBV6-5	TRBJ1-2	CASSLRPNYGYTF